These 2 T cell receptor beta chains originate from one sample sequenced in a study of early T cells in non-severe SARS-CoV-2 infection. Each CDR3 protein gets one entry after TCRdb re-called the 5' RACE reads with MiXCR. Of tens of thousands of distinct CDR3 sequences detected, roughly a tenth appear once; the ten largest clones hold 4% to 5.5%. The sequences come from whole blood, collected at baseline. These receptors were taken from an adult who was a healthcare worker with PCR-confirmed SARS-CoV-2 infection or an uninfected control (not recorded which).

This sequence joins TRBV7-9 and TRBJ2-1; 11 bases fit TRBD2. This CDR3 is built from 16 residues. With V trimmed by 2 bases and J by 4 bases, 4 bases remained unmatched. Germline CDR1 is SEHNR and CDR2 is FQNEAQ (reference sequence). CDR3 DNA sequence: TGTGCCAGCAGCTTAAGACTAGCGGGGCGATACAATGAGCAGTTCTTC. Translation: CASSLRLAGRYNEQFF.

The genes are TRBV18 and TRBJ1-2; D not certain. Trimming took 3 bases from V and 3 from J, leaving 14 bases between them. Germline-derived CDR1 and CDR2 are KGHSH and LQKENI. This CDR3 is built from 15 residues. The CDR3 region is CASSPNDLDHYGYTF. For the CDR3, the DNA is TGTGCCAGCTCACCGAACGACCTTGACCACTATGGCTACACCTTC.